This T cell receptor beta chain originates from a study of blood T cells in healthy people across ages. A second PCR, run for roughly 7 to 11 cycles, used a sample-barcoded 5' primer plus a J-beta primer mix. TCRdb re-called the 5' RACE reads through MiXCR, storing one row per CDR3 protein. The sample lists 2 million or so distinct CDR3 sequences, around 50% occurring once. The sequence was obtained from a woman aged 40 to 50 in good health. The sequenced sample was blood.

The CDR3 nucleotides read TGCAGTGCTAACCCGGGACACAAAGCCTACGAGCAGTACTTC. Protein: CSANPGHKAYEQYF. The genes are TRBV20-1 and TRBJ2-4; D may be TRBD1 (6 bases). With the DNA end fitting TRBJ2-7 better, the J assignment may be wrong. CDR3 size: 14 residues. Per the germline V gene, CDR1 is DFQATT and CDR2 is SNEGSKA (reference sequence).